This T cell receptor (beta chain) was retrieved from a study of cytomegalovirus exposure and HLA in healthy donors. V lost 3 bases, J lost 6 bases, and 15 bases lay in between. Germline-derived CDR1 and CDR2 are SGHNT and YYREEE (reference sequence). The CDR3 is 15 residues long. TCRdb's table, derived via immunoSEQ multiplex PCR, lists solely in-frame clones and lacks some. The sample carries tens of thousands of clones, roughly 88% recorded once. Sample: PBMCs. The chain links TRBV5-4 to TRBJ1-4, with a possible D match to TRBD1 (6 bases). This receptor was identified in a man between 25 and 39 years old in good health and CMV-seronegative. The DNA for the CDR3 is TGTGCCAGCAGCTCAAGAGGTGGGGGCGATGAAAAACTGTTTTTT. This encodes CASSSRGGGDEKLFF.